The next 24 T cell receptor beta chains were all read from a single sample in a study (dated by TCRdb to 2016 to 2017). Libraries were prepared through RT-PCR. The run used an Illumina MiSeq. Through fastp at Q25 and MiXCR, TCRdb rebuilt clones from the public reads, retaining in-frame beta chains. Rows with one shared CDR3 protein collapse into an entry with the most common genes and DNA. The sample yields about 700,000 distinct CDR3 sequences; about 14% were counted once. The ten largest make up 3.6% of the sample. The sequenced material came from memory CD4+ T cells from blood. Every receptor here comes from a female donor in good health, serving as a healthy control.

Ten or more counts support this clonotype. The rearrangement joins TRBV10-3 to TRBJ1-5; the match to TRBD1 covers 7 bases. The junction had 7 bases not matched to a gene; V was cut back by 5 bases and J by 6 bases. Germline V gene sequence: CDR1 ENHRY, CDR2 SYGVKD. The CDR3 covers 14 residues. The CDR3 DNA reads as TGTGCCATCAGTCGGGACAGTACGAGTCAGCCCCAGCATTTT. As protein: CAISRDSTSQPQHF.

In its sample, this clonotype was seen many times. J is TRBJ1-1 and V is TRBV7-2, with a tentative D call TRBD1 (5 bases). In germline, CDR1 is SGHTA, CDR2 FQGNSA. The CDR3 runs 13 residues. The V end lost 4 bases, the J end lost 4 bases, and 10 bases lay between the germline ends. CDR3 coding DNA: TGTGCCAGCAGCTCTATCGGGGGCACTGAAGCTTTCTTT. It translates to CASSSIGGTEAFF. Using reference TRBV7-2 and TRBJ1-1 for the parts outside the CDR3, the full variable domain is GAGVSQSPSNKVTEKGKDVELRCDPISGHTALYWYRQSLGQGLEFLIYFQGNSAPDKSGLPSDRFSAERTGGSVSTLTIQRTQQEDSAVYLCASSSIGGTEAFFGQGTRLTVV.

This chain links TRBV5-6 with TRBJ1-1; D is unclear. The CDR3 covers 12 residues. V was pared by 6 bases and J by 4 bases, with 10 bases between. Germline loops: CDR1 SGHDT, CDR2 YYEEEE. The CDR3 DNA reads as TGTGCCAGCATCTCTCTAGTCACTGAAGCTTTCTTT. It encodes CASISLVTEAFF.

V is TRBV20-1 and J is TRBJ1-1; TRBD1 aligns across 9 bases. CDR3 size: 16 residues. The germline V gene encodes CDR1 DFQATT and CDR2 SNEGSKA (reference sequence). The trim removed 7 bases at V and 0 bases at J, leaving 12 bases unmatched. The CDR3, as DNA: TGCAGTGTCCCGGGACAGGGCGTTGGGATGAACACTGAAGCTTTCTTT. It translates to CSVPGQGVGMNTEAFF.

This clonotype was seen many times. The chain combines TRBV5-1 with TRBJ1-2, with a possible D match to TRBD1 (6 bases). The CDR3 is 17 residues long. V was clipped by 0 bases and J by 4 bases, with 19 bases between them. Per the germline V gene, CDR1 is SGHRS and CDR2 is YFSETQ. For the CDR3, the DNA is TGCGCCAGCAGCTTGGATGGGGCGGGGGGCGTCGGCTATGGCTACACCTTC. Its translation is CASSLDGAGGVGYGYTF.

This clonotype was counted at least ten times. V gene TRBV27 combines with J gene TRBJ1-4; tentative D call: TRBD1 (5 bases). Trimming removed 3 bases at V and 8 bases at J, with 16 bases between. The CDR3 extends over 15 amino acids. Germline CDR1 reads MNHEY; CDR2 reads SMNVEV (reference sequence). The CDR3 nucleotides are TGTGCCAGCAGTTTGAGTCTGGGACCGGGGGAAAAACTGTTTTTT. As protein: CASSLSLGPGEKLFF. Supplemented by reference TRBV27 and TRBJ1-4, the full variable domain reads EAQVTQNPRYLITVTGKKLTVTCSQNMNHEYMSWYRQDPGLGLRQIYYSMNVEVTDKGDVPEGYKVSRKEKRNFPLILESPSPNQTSLYFCASSLSLGPGEKLFFGSGTQLSVL.

This clonotype was recorded at least ten times. This chain links TRBV20-1 with TRBJ2-7; D uncertain. The germline V gene encodes CDR1 DFQATT and CDR2 SNEGSKA (reference sequence). Trimming cost V 0 bases and J 2 bases, with 5 bases left between them. The CDR3 spans 12 residues. CDR3 loop: CSARESAYEQYF. The CDR3 DNA reads as TGCAGTGCTAGAGAGAGCGCCTACGAGCAGTACTTC.

This rearrangement joins TRBV3-1 to TRBJ2-1, with 8 bases that match TRBD2. V lost 4 bases and J lost 4; bases outside the gene matches: 6. The CDR3 totals 15 residues. Germline CDR1 and CDR2: LGHDT and YNNKEL (reference sequence). CDR3 region: CASSLGLALYNEQFF. CDR3 bases: TGTGCCAGCAGCCTCGGACTAGCTCTATACAATGAGCAGTTCTTC.

The chain carries TRBV20-1 and TRBJ2-7; TRBD2 matches 12 bases. Germline trimming cut 8 bases from V and 4 bases from J; bases unmatched to any gene: 12. CDR1 and CDR2 from the germline V gene are DFQATT and SNEGSKA (reference sequence). The CDR3 spans 15 residues. The CDR3: CSSLSTSGRLYEQYF. The DNA for the CDR3 is TGCAGTTCACTCTCGACTAGCGGGAGACTTTACGAGCAGTACTTC.

The chain couples TRBV6-1 to TRBJ2-3; 7 bases align to TRBD2. Germline lookup yields CDR1 MNHNS and CDR2 SASEGT. V lost 9 bases, J lost 7 bases, and 7 bases stayed unmatched. The CDR3 runs 12 residues. CDR3 nucleotides: TGTGCCAGTGAACGGGGAGGGTATACGCAGTATTTT. Encoded protein: CASERGGYTQYF.

This chain joins TRBV28 and TRBJ1-6; no clear D. Trimming cost V 6 bases and J 4 bases, with 22 bases left between them. The germline CDR1 and CDR2 sequences are MDHEN and SYDVKM. The CDR3 consists of 18 residues. CDR3 bases: TGTGCCAGCAGCCCGAGCGGTACGAAGGCCGCTTATAATTCACCCCTCCACTTT. Amino acid sequence: CASSPSGTKAAYNSPLHF. Complete variable domain (other parts from reference TRBV28 and TRBJ1-6): DVKVTQSSRYLVKRTGEKVFLECVQDMDHENMFWYRQDPGLGLRLIYFSYDVKMKEKGDIPEGYSVSREKKERFSLILESASTNQTSMYLCASSPSGTKAAYNSPLHFGNGTRLTVT.

This clonotype was detected only a few times. The CDR3 DNA sequence: TGTGCCAGCACCCGGACAGGCGCGAACACCGGGGAGCTGTTTTTT. Its translation is CASTRTGANTGELFF. The chain carries TRBV9 and TRBJ2-2, with 7 bases matching TRBD1. Trimming cost V 6 bases and J 0 bases; bases outside gene matches: 5. Germline V gene sequence: CDR1 SGDLS, CDR2 YYNGEE. The CDR3 is 15 residues long.

The V gene is TRBV20-1, the J gene TRBJ2-1, with 12 positions matching TRBD1. The CDR3 length is 15 residues. Germline CDR1 is DFQATT and CDR2 is SNEGSKA (reference sequence). Trimming cost V 3 bases and J 10 bases; bases outside gene matches: 10. For the CDR3, the DNA is TGCAGTGCTAGTGATACGGGACAGGGGGCAGGGGAGCAGTTCTTC. Translated: CSASDTGQGAGEQFF.

This clonotype was counted at least ten times. This sequence joins TRBV20-1 and TRBJ1-5, with 7 bases lining up with TRBD1. Germline assignment: CDR1 DFQATT and CDR2 SNEGSKA (reference sequence). Trimming cost V 4 bases and J 2 bases; bases outside gene matches: 8. CDR3 length: 15 residues. The CDR3 bases are TGCAGTGCTAAAAACAGGGGAGGTGGCAATCAGCCCCAGCATTTT. Amino acid sequence: CSAKNRGGGNQPQHF.

This clonotype turned up a few times. This chain links TRBV3-1 with TRBJ1-2, with D maybe TRBD1 (6 bases). This CDR3 is built from 13 residues. In germline, CDR1 is LGHDT, CDR2 YNNKEL (reference sequence). V was pared by 2 bases and J by 6 bases, with 10 bases between. The chain's CDR3 is CASSQIGGHGYTF. In DNA, the CDR3 is TGTGCCAGCAGCCAAATTGGGGGCCATGGCTACACCTTC.

The gene calls are TRBV4-2 and TRBJ1-3, with 7 bases matching TRBD1. This CDR3 is built from 15 residues. Germline V gives CDR1 LGHNA, CDR2 YNFKEQ. The V segment lost 6 bases and the J segment 5 bases; nucleotides outside the gene matches: 10. The DNA for the CDR3 is TGTGCCAGCAGTTTCGAAACAGGGGTTAGAAACACCATATATTTT. Protein: CASSFETGVRNTIYF.

This clonotype was seen more than once but under ten times. This chain joins TRBV4-2 and TRBJ1-3, with TRBD1 as a possible D gene (5 bases). The CDR3 runs 17 residues. CDR1 is LGHNA, CDR2 YNFKEQ, per germline. Deletions cut 0 bases from V and 0 bases from J, with 12 bases between. In nucleotides, the CDR3 is TGTGCCAGCAGCCAAGATCGGGGGGACTTCTCTGGAAACACCATATATTTT. It yields the protein CASSQDRGDFSGNTIYF.

Of note for this clonotype: At one boundary the junction diverges from the germline segment, which might be a read error. CDR3 residues: CATSREWNTWELFF. In DNA form, the CDR3 reads TGTGCCACCAGCAGAGAATGGAACACCTGGGAGCTGTTTTTT. This chain links TRBV15 with TRBJ2-2; D is ambiguous. The CDR3 is 14 amino acids. Germline V gives CDR1 LNHNV, CDR2 YYDKDF (reference sequence).

This clonotype was observed a handful of times. The rearrangement joins TRBV9 to TRBJ1-4; TRBD1 might be the D (6 bases). Trimming removed 3 bases from V and 8 bases from J, with 14 bases in between. Germline CDR1 is SGDLS and CDR2 is YYNGEE. This CDR3 has 14 amino acids. CDR3 sequence reads: CASSAGQIGEKLFF. CDR3 DNA sequence: TGTGCCAGCAGCGCCGGACAGATAGGCGAAAAACTGTTTTTT.

The rearrangement joins TRBV6-5 to TRBJ2-7; TRBD2 agrees at 7 bases. This CDR3 has 14 amino acids. CDR1 and CDR2 (germline): MNHEY, SVGAGI. Trimming cost V 6 bases and J 0 bases; bases outside gene matches: 5. The CDR3 DNA follows: TGTGCCAGCAGGCTCCGGGACTACTCCTACGAGCAGTACTTC. Translated, it gives CASRLRDYSYEQYF.

This clonotype has more than one count but fewer than ten. The DNA of the CDR3 is TGTGCCACCTCGATGTCCTCTGGAAACACCATATATTTT. Protein product: CATSMSSGNTIYF. The V and J genes are TRBV12-3 or TRBV12-4 and TRBJ1-3, with D unresolved. Between the trimmed V and J ends, which lost 10 bases and 0 bases, there was a span of 10 bases. This CDR3 spans 13 amino acids.

This clonotype occurred a few times. The gene calls are TRBV6-5 and TRBJ2-1; D perhaps matches TRBD2 (6 bases). Germline CDR1 is MNHEY and CDR2 is SVGAGI. The V and J ends lost 4 bases and 7 bases respectively, with 20 bases between them. CDR3 length: 16 amino acids. The CDR3 here is CASSFGLGGIGNEQFF. DNA of the CDR3: TGTGCCAGCAGTTTCGGACTGGGAGGTATAGGTAATGAGCAGTTCTTC.

This clonotype was found many times. The rearrangement joins TRBV4-3 to TRBJ2-5; either TRBD1 or TRBD2 may supply D (5 bases each). The V gene lost 0 bases and the J gene lost 2 bases, with 13 bases spanning the gap. Germline lookup yields CDR1 LGHNA and CDR2 YSLEER. The CDR3 is made up of 16 amino acids. CDR3 DNA: TGCGCCAGCAGCCAAGATCAAGTGGGGGAGCAAGAGACCCAGTACTTC. Protein product: CASSQDQVGEQETQYF.

V usage is TRBV5-8 and J usage is TRBJ2-5; 9 nucleotides agree with TRBD2. The V segment lost 3 bases and the J segment 0 bases; nucleotides outside the gene matches: 6. Germline V CDR1 and CDR2: SGHTS, YDEGEE. This CDR3 is 16 amino acids long. In DNA form, the CDR3 reads TGTGCCAGCAGCTCCAGTAGCGGGAGTCACCAAGAGACCCAGTACTTC. The encoded protein is CASSSSSGSHQETQYF.